This entry describes one T cell receptor (beta chain). The data belong to a study of cytomegalovirus exposure and HLA in healthy donors. Both 60 Vbeta primers and 13 Jbeta primers went into the PCR. Measured with immunoSEQ multiplex PCR; TCRdb has only the in-frame clones, and not every one. Of 93,000 or so clones listed, 65% to 85% are singletons. The CDR3 extends over 16 amino acids. J was trimmed by 5 bases and V by 2 bases; bases with no gene match: 9. Per the germline V gene, CDR1 is SGHRS and CDR2 is YFSETQ. Sequenced input: PBMCs. The chain recombines TRBV5-1 with TRBJ2-2; the match to TRBD2 covers 7 bases. The receptor's source is a man over 45 in good health and CMV-seropositive. CDR3 sequence: CASSLRREIRTGELFF. CDR3 sequence (DNA): TGCGCCAGCAGCTTACGGCGGGAGATCAGAACCGGGGAGCTGTTTTTT.